The entry below gives a single T cell receptor (beta chain) sequence along with its context. In its sample, this clone was seen a few times. The target of this receptor is not known. The record has no base qualities; no much larger clone is one base away. Using the immunoSEQ assay, TCRB CDR3 regions were amplified from roughly 1.8 micrograms of genomic DNA, or from all available DNA when less than that was on hand. The multiplex PCR relied on 60 forward primers for TCR V beta segments and 13 reverse primers for J beta segments. To estimate reads per starting template, synthetic control templates were spiked into each sample at limiting dilution. The Illumina HiSeq System generated sequencing reads of 87 bp. On the study's bioinformatics: PCR and sequencing errors were removed by a nearest neighbor algorithm that merged closely related sequences. TCR overlap was defined as the percentage of unique tumor TCR beta sequences that were also found in the peripheral blood of the same patient. This is the immuneACCESS table as TCRdb keeps it, with only in-frame sequences that have V and J called. A part of the clones is gone; compared with another copy, unresolved V genes explain less than half, and the rest is unexplained. The V and J calls and clone size are taken from that table; D and trimming were inferred from the DNA. The sample includes about 58,000 clones, with about four fifths observed a single time. The ten largest clones take up 15% to 18% of the sample.

The data originate from a study of glioma-infiltrating T cells after dendritic cell vaccination listed by TCRdb under 2016. Context from the whole study: A cohort of 15 or so glioblastoma patients from Phase I and II dendritic cell vaccination trials was included, of whom 9 were newly diagnosed and 6 had recurrent disease. TCR sequencing metrics, including TIL content and tumor-blood repertoire overlap, were correlated with survival after dendritic cell vaccination. Each patient got three intradermal injections of the dendritic cell vaccine, spaced at biweekly intervals, in the arm below the axilla. To make the vaccine, monocyte-derived dendritic cells were cultured for seven days with IL-4 and GM-CSF and then pulsed overnight with autologous tumor lysate. Deep sequencing of TCR beta CDR3 regions was used to quantify tumor-infiltrating lymphocyte content and compare tumor and blood repertoires in dendritic cell-vaccinated glioblastoma patients. Autologous tumor lysate-pulsed dendritic cell vaccination was administered to the patients between the early 2000s and the early 2010s.

The sample's time point label, in plain terms: after dendritic cell vaccination, including at tumor progression/relapse. Patients were selected on the basis of adequate residual fresh-frozen tumor tissue and more than two years of available survival data. None of the glioblastoma patients carried an isocitrate dehydrogenase mutation, although molecular status otherwise varied. PBMC were collected before vaccination, two weeks after the third vaccination, and at tumor progression if tumor progression occurred. The Qiagen DNeasy Blood extraction Kit was used for extraction of genomic DNA. Trimming removed 1 base from V and 4 bases from J; the gene matches leave 4 bases unexplained. From the germline V gene (reference sequence), CDR1 is SEHNR and CDR2 is FQNEAQ. The CDR3 has 15 amino acids, counting the end cysteine and phenylalanine. Only CDR3 DNA is held: 45 bases, read in frame from base 1. Study-wide findings and limitations: The cohort was small and heterogeneous, and full blood and tumor sets were available for few patients, with initial-recurrent tumor pairs available for even fewer patients. No direct relationship between TCR clonality and survival was found, suggesting a diverse polyclonal response may matter. The three-group TCR overlap response model was characterized as speculative, and prospective validation of the model was stated to be required. After dendritic cell vaccination, a higher estimated pretreatment TIL content predicted longer time to progression and longer overall survival.

The chain joins TRBV7-9 to TRBJ2-1; 7 nucleotides in the junction match TRBD2. The clonotype originates from a human donor with glioblastoma. The specimen was blood, collected after dendritic cell vaccination. The DNA reads TGTGCCAGCAGCTTAGGAGCGGGGCCATACAATGAGCAGTTCTTC. Its amino acids are CASSLGAGPYNEQFF. Full variable domain (CDR3 extended with the reference TRBV7-9 and TRBJ2-1 proteins): DTGVSQNPRHKITKRGQNVTFRCDPISEHNRLYWYRQTLGQGPEFLTYFQNEAQLEKSRLLSDRFSAERPKGSFSTLEIQRTEQGDSAMYLCASSLGAGPYNEQFFGPGTRLTVL.